This entry lists 16 T cell receptor beta chains sequenced from one sample in a study of shared clonotypes between healthy human individuals. TCRdb's table, derived via immunoSEQ multiplex PCR, lists solely in-frame clones and lacks some. The sample shows hundreds of thousands of clones, 97% of them seen only once. The sequencing sample was made of naive CD4+ T cells sorted from blood. Subset meaning: CD45RA+ positively selected. The receptors shown here come from a woman aged 25-40 years in good health.

The chain carries TRBV10-2 and TRBJ2-7; D perhaps matches TRBD1 (6 bases). This CDR3 is 14 amino acids long. Germline assignment: CDR1 WSHSY and CDR2 SAAADI. V lost 6 bases, J lost 3 bases, and 15 bases lay in between. This CDR3 is CASSDIQGYYEQYF. The DNA for the CDR3 is TGCGCCAGCAGCGATATACAGGGCTACTACGAGCAGTACTTC.

The chain combines TRBV6-1 with TRBJ2-3; 14 bases match TRBD2. The CDR3 covers 19 residues. V lost 0 bases, J lost 4 bases, and 9 bases stayed unmatched. CDR1 MNHNS and CDR2 SASEGT come from the germline V gene. The CDR3, as DNA: TGTGCCAGCAGTGAAGCGGCGAGACTAGCGGGAGGGGGTCCAGATACGCAGTATTTT. Residues: CASSEAARLAGGGPDTQYF.

The rearrangement joins TRBV30 to TRBJ2-1; D possibly corresponds to TRBD1 (6 bases). CDR3 length equals 13 residues. Germline CDR1 is GTSNPN and CDR2 is SVGIG (reference sequence). The V and J ends lost 4 bases and 15 bases respectively, with 22 bases between them. CDR3 nucleotides: TGTGCCTGGAACCCCTCTAATTGGGGGCGCTGGTTCTTC. This sequence encodes CAWNPSNWGRWFF. Looking up the rest from reference TRBV30 and TRBJ2-1 gives the full variable domain: SQTIHQWPATLVQPVGSPLSLECTVEGTSNPNLYWYRQAAGRGLQLLFYSVGIGQISSEVPQNLSASRPQDRQFILSSKKLLLSDSGFYLCAWNPSNWGRWFFGPGTRLTVL.

The rearrangement links TRBV19 to TRBJ1-6; no clear D gene. The CDR3 has 13 residues. V lost 3 bases and J lost 7, with 7 bases in between. The germline gives CDR1 LNHDA, CDR2 SQIVND (reference sequence). This CDR3 reads CASSIPGNSPLHF. The CDR3 region has the DNA TGTGCCAGTAGTATTCCAGGAAATTCACCCCTCCACTTT.

This sequence joins TRBV29-1 and TRBJ2-3; 8 bases line up with TRBD2. Germline CDR1 reads SQVTM; CDR2 reads ANQGSEA. This CDR3 region has 14 residues. The CDR3 DNA reads TGCAGTAAGACTAGCGCGTTCTTTCCAGATACGCAGTATTTT. This translates into CSKTSAFFPDTQYF.

V and J are TRBV6-1 and TRBJ2-5; D is undetermined. Germline V gene lookup returns CDR1 MNHNS and CDR2 SASEGT. V shed 0 bases and J shed 5 bases, with 13 bases lying between them. CDR3 length equals 15 residues. This chain's CDR3 is CASSEAIRAGETQYF. CDR3 nucleotide sequence: TGTGCCAGCAGTGAAGCGATCCGGGCCGGGGAGACCCAGTACTTC.

The V call is TRBV10-3, the J call TRBJ2-2, with 10 bases fitting TRBD1. Germline CDR1 and CDR2: ENHRY and SYGVKD. The CDR3 runs 15 residues. V trimming: 11 bases; J trimming: 4 bases; junction bases outside the gene matches: 10. CDR3 in DNA: TGTGCCGCCAGGGGGACAGGGGTAATCACCGGGGAGCTGTTTTTT. Translated: CAARGTGVITGELFF.

V is TRBV6-5 and J is TRBJ1-1; D gene uncertain. Germline CDR1 is MNHEY and CDR2 is SVGAGI. This CDR3 spans 13 amino acids. V dropped 6 bases and J dropped 1 base, with 9 bases sitting between them. CDR3 coding DNA: TGTGCCAGCAGCAATTACAAGAACACTGAAGCTTTCTTT. It yields the protein CASSNYKNTEAFF.

The V gene is TRBV19, the J gene TRBJ2-7; TRBD2 agrees at 7 bases. The germline V gene has CDR1 LNHDA and CDR2 SQIVND (reference sequence). V dropped 3 bases and J dropped 2; count of bases not matched to a gene: 4. The CDR3 has 14 amino acids. The CDR3 DNA is TGTGCCAGTAGTATTCCGGGACTACCCTACGAGCAGTACTTC. This gives the protein CASSIPGLPYEQYF.

V usage is TRBV7-9 and J usage is TRBJ2-7; tentatively, D is TRBD2 (5 bases). V was cut by 3 bases and J by 5 bases, with 11 bases left in between. The CDR3 extends over 13 amino acids. CDR1 is SEHNR, CDR2 FQNEAQ, per germline (reference sequence). CDR3: CASSLRAADEQYF. CDR3 in DNA: TGTGCCAGCAGCTTGAGGGCTGCGGACGAGCAGTACTTC.

The chain combines TRBV4-1 with TRBJ2-1; perhaps TRBD2 as D (5 bases). The CDR3 runs to 20 residues. Germline loops: CDR1 MGHRA, CDR2 YSYEKL. V lost 2 bases and J 0 bases, leaving 23 bases between the germline ends. Here the CDR3 reads CASSQHTPSGMVSSYNEQFF. The DNA for the CDR3 is TGCGCCAGCAGCCAACACACCCCGAGCGGTATGGTAAGCTCCTACAATGAGCAGTTCTTC.

This rearrangement joins TRBV29-1 to TRBJ2-2; 7 bases are shared with TRBD1. The CDR3 loop spans 13 amino acids. Germline V lookup: CDR1 SQVTM, CDR2 ANQGSEA. The V segment lost 6 bases and the J segment 4 bases; nucleotides outside the gene matches: 5. This chain's CDR3 is CSVDKGATGELFF. The CDR3 DNA is TGCAGCGTAGACAAGGGGGCCACCGGGGAGCTGTTTTTT.

The rearrangement uses TRBV18 and TRBJ2-5; TRBD2 agrees at 10 bases. Per the germline V gene, CDR1 is KGHSH and CDR2 is LQKENI. CDR3 length equals 14 residues. V was clipped by 8 bases and J by 5 bases; unmatched bases: 8. CDR3: CASTLAGVGETQYF. CDR3 nucleotide sequence: TGTGCCAGCACCCTAGCGGGAGTAGGGGAGACCCAGTACTTC. Together with reference TRBV18 and TRBJ2-5, the CDR3 gives the full variable domain: NAGVMQNPRHLVRRRGQEARLRCSPMKGHSHVYWYRQLPEEGLKFMVYLQKENIIDESGMPKERFSAEFPKEGPSILRIQQVVRGDSAAYFCASTLAGVGETQYFGPGTRLLVL.

The CDR3, as DNA: TGTGCCAGCAGCTTAGCGGGTGGGCAGGGGGCCGGCGAGACCCAGTACTTC. It is translated as CASSLAGGQGAGETQYF. The chain couples TRBV11-1 to TRBJ2-5; 8 bases line up with TRBD1. Trimming cost V 0 bases and J 5 bases; bases outside gene matches: 11. Germline CDR1 reads SGHAT; CDR2 reads FQDESV (reference sequence). The CDR3 extends over 17 amino acids.

The CDR3 DNA sequence: TGTGCCAGCAGCTTGTACGCGGGAGGGAGCACAGATACGCAGTATTTT. Protein: CASSLYAGGSTDTQYF. V gene TRBV5-4 combines with J gene TRBJ2-3; 9 bases match TRBD2. Germline CDR1 is SGHNT and CDR2 is YYREEE (reference sequence). The CDR3 spans 16 residues. The V and J ends lost 1 base and 0 bases, in that order; junction bases with no gene match: 3.

V gene TRBV5-8 combines with J gene TRBJ1-4, with 9 bases fitting TRBD1. Germline CDR1 and CDR2: SGHTS and YDEGEE. This CDR3 is built from 15 residues. V gave up 5 bases and J gave up 7 bases; unmatched junction bases: 9. CDR3 bases: TGTGCCAGCAGGGATTTACGACAGGGGGGTGAAAAACTGTTTTTT. This encodes CASRDLRQGGEKLFF. Looking up the rest from reference TRBV5-8 and TRBJ1-4 gives the full variable domain: EAGVTQSPTHLIKTRGQQATLRCSPISGHTSVYWYQQALGLGLQFLLWYDEGEERNRGNFPPRFSGRQFPNYSSELNVNALELEDSALYLCASRDLRQGGEKLFFGSGTQLSVL.